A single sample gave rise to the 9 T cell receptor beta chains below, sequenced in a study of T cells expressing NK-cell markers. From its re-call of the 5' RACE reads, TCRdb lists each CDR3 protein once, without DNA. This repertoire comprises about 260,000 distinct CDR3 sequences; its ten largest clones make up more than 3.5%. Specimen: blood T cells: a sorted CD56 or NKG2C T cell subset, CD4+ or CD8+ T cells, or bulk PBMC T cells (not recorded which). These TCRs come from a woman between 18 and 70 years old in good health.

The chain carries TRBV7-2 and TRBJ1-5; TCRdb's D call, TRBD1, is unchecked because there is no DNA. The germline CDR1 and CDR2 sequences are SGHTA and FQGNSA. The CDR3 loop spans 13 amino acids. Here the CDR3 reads CASGDRGNQPQHF.

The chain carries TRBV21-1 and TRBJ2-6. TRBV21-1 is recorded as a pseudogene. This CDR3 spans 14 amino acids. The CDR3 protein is CASKAETGANVLTF.

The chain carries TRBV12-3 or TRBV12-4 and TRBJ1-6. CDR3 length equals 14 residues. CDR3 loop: CASSFQQSNSPLHF.

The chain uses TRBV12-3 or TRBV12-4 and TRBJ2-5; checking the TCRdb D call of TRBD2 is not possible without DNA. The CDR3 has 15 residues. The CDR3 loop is CASSLETRLQETQYF.

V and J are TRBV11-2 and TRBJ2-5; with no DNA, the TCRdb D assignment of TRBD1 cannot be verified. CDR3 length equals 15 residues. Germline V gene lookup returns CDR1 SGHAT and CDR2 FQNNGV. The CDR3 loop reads CASSLRPTLGETQYF.

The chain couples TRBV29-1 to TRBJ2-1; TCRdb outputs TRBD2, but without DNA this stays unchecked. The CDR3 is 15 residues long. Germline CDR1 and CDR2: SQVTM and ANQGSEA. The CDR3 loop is CSVFGLAASYNEQFF.

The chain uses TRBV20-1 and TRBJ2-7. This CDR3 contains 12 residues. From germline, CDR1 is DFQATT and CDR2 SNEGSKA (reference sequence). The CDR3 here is CSAPASSYEQYF.

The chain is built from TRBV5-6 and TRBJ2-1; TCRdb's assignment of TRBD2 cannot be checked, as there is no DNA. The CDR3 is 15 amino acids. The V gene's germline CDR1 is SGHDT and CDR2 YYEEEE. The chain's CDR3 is CASTLRAQINNEQFF. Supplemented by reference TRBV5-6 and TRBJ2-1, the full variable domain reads DAGVTQSPTHLIKTRGQQVTLRCSPKSGHDTVSWYQQALGQGPQFIFQYYEEEERQRGNFPDRFSGHQFPNYSSELNVNALLLGDSALYLCASTLRAQINNEQFFGPGTRLTVL.

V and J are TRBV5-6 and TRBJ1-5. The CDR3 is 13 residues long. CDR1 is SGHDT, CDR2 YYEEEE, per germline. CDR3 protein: CASSRQSNQPQHF. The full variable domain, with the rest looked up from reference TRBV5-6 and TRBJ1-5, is DAGVTQSPTHLIKTRGQQVTLRCSPKSGHDTVSWYQQALGQGPQFIFQYYEEEERQRGNFPDRFSGHQFPNYSSELNVNALLLGDSALYLCASSRQSNQPQHFGDGTRLSIL.